The 18 T cell receptor beta chains presented below share a single source sample, sequenced in a study of blood T cell repertoires in COVID-19. Libraries were prepared by immunoSEQ multiplex PCR; TCRdb keeps only in-frame clonotypes and omits some of them. The table includes 180,000 or so clones, about 87% detected once. The specimen sequenced was peripheral blood. The receptors were sampled from a woman in her forties or fifties with acute or convalescent COVID-19.

The chain combines TRBV25-1 with TRBJ2-3; D perhaps matches TRBD1 (5 bases). This CDR3 comprises 17 residues. The V and J ends lost 1 base and 1 base respectively, with 15 bases between them. Germline-derived CDR1 and CDR2 are MGHDK and SYGVNS. CDR3 protein: CASSEFWQGKGTDTQYF. In DNA, the CDR3 is TGTGCCAGCAGTGAATTCTGGCAGGGAAAGGGCACAGATACGCAGTATTTT. The variable domain in full, with the rest retrieved from reference TRBV25-1 and TRBJ2-3, is EADIYQTPRYLVIGTGKKITLECSQTMGHDKMYWYQQDPGMELHLIHYSYGVNSTEKGDLSSESTVSRIRTEHFPLTLESARPSHTSQYLCASSEFWQGKGTDTQYFGPGTRLTVL.

V gene TRBV7-9 combines with J gene TRBJ2-3, with D possibly matching TRBD1 (6 bases). Trimming took 5 bases from V and 5 from J, leaving 11 bases between them. The V gene's germline CDR1 is SEHNR and CDR2 FQNEAQ (reference sequence). The CDR3 is made up of 13 amino acids. The CDR3 nucleotides read TGTGCCAGCAGCCGAAGGGGGATAGATACGCAGTATTTT. Protein product: CASSRRGIDTQYF.

The CDR3 spells CASSAAGGKGNQPQHF. The CDR3 DNA reads TGTGCCAGCAGTGCGGCAGGGGGAAAAGGCAATCAGCCCCAGCATTTT. The gene calls are TRBV2 and TRBJ1-5; 7 positions agree with TRBD1. CDR3 length: 16 amino acids. V lost 4 bases to trimming and J lost 2 bases; unmatched junction nucleotides: 8. In germline, CDR1 is SNHLY, CDR2 FYNNEI.

J is TRBJ1-6 and V is TRBV30; possibly TRBD1 for D (5 bases). CDR1 GTSNPN and CDR2 SVGIG come from the germline V gene (reference sequence). The CDR3 runs 13 residues. V lost 7 bases and J lost 10, with 17 bases in between. CDR3 sequence: CASVAVGGSPLHF. The CDR3 region has the DNA TGTGCCTCCGTAGCCGTCGGGGGATCACCCCTCCACTTT.

The sample holds one count of this clone. The rearrangement links TRBV7-2 to TRBJ1-2; maybe TRBD1 (5 bases). The germline V and J ends were trimmed by 3 bases and 8 bases, with 13 bases remaining between them. Germline V gives CDR1 SGHTA, CDR2 FQGNSA. The CDR3 runs 13 residues. The CDR3 region has the DNA TGTGCCAGCAGCTTTGGGGGGACCGGCGGCTACACCTTC. Translated: CASSFGGTGGYTF.

This rearrangement joins TRBV3-1 (or the pseudogene TRBV3-2) to TRBJ1-2, with D perhaps matching TRBD1 (5 bases). The length of the CDR3 is 13 residues. The germline V and J ends were trimmed by 3 bases and 4 bases, with 9 bases remaining between them. Per the germline V gene, CDR1 is LGHDT and CDR2 is YNNKEL (reference sequence). CDR3 residues: CASSHTDSYGYTF. CDR3 nucleotide sequence: TGTGCCAGCAGCCATACAGACAGCTATGGCTACACCTTC.

CDR3 region: CATSDPRGGPKADTQYF. The CDR3 nucleotides are TGTGCCACCAGTGATCCCCGGGGGGGCCCTAAGGCAGATACGCAGTATTTT. The genes are TRBV24-1 and TRBJ2-3, with 8 positions matching TRBD2. The trim removed 3 bases at V and 4 bases at J, leaving 11 bases unmatched. The CDR3 length is 17 residues. The germline gives CDR1 KGHDR, CDR2 SFDVKD.

The CDR3 nucleotides read TGTGCCAGCAGCTTAGGGCGGTATAGCAATCAGCCCCAGCATTTT. Its protein product is CASSLGRYSNQPQHF. The rearrangement uses TRBV11-2 and TRBJ1-5; D is unclear. Looked up from germline, CDR1 is SGHAT and CDR2 is FQNNGV. The CDR3 has 15 residues. V was shortened by 1 base and J by 0 bases, with 7 bases between the two germline ends. Using reference TRBV11-2 and TRBJ1-5 for the parts outside the CDR3, the full variable domain is EAGVAQSPRYKIIEKRQSVAFWCNPISGHATLYWYQQILGQGPKLLIQFQNNGVVDDSQLPKDRFSAERLKGVDSTLKIQPAKLEDSAVYLCASSLGRYSNQPQHFGDGTRLSIL.

The chain carries TRBV12-3 or TRBV12-4 and TRBJ1-2, with 7 nucleotides matching TRBD1. Trimming at V came to 3 bases and at J to 8 bases, leaving 6 bases not matched to a gene. The CDR3 loop spans 13 amino acids. In DNA form, the CDR3 reads TGTGCCAGCAGTTTTCGGACAGGACAGGGCTACACCTTC. It yields the protein CASSFRTGQGYTF.

The chain is built from TRBV5-1 and TRBJ1-1; the D gene is possibly TRBD1 (5 bases). Deletions cut 4 bases from V and 2 bases from J, with 21 bases between. Germline loops: CDR1 SGHRS, CDR2 YFSETQ. The CDR3 loop spans 17 amino acids. DNA of the CDR3: TGCGCCAGCAGCATACTCTCTATTAGGGGTCAAAACACTGAAGCTTTCTTT. Residues: CASSILSIRGQNTEAFF.

The J gene is TRBJ2-1, the V gene TRBV20-1; 12 bases match TRBD2. CDR3 size: 14 residues. CDR1 and CDR2 from the germline V gene are DFQATT and SNEGSKA (reference sequence). Trimming at V came to 3 bases and at J to 8 bases, leaving 5 bases not matched to a gene. The CDR3 region has the DNA TGCAGTGCTAGTGGACTAGCGGGGAAGGATGAGCAGTTCTTC. Encoded protein: CSASGLAGKDEQFF.

The chain employs TRBV6-5 and TRBJ1-6; TRBD1 matches at 11 bases. The V gene end was trimmed by 5 bases and the J gene end by 5 bases; junction bases not matched to a gene: 2. Germline V gene sequence: CDR1 MNHEY, CDR2 SVGAGI. The CDR3 extends over 15 amino acids. CDR3 coding DNA: TGTGCCAGCAGTCGGGACAGGGGGAATAATTCACCCCTCCACTTT. Its translation: CASSRDRGNNSPLHF.

V is TRBV19 and J is TRBJ2-3; a weak D match, TRBD2 (5 bases). Germline V CDR1 and CDR2: LNHDA, SQIVND (reference sequence). The CDR3 consists of 16 residues. V shed 6 bases and J shed 2 bases, with 18 bases lying between them. The DNA for the CDR3 is TGTGCCAGTAGGTTTTTTACGCGGGTGCACACAGATACGCAGTATTTT. Its translation: CASRFFTRVHTDTQYF.

The rearrangement joins TRBV7-8 to TRBJ1-1; perhaps TRBD1 as D (5 bases). Germline assignment: CDR1 SGHVS and CDR2 FQNEAQ. The ends were cut back, 0 bases at V and 7 bases at J, with 9 bases in the middle. The CDR3 is made up of 13 amino acids. The CDR3 loop reads CASSLAGGSEAFF. The CDR3 region has the DNA TGTGCCAGCAGCTTAGCCGGGGGTAGTGAAGCTTTCTTT.

V gene TRBV28 combines with J gene TRBJ2-1; 11 positions agree with TRBD2. The CDR3 covers 14 residues. Germline-derived CDR1 and CDR2 are MDHEN and SYDVKM. V shed 6 bases and J 10 bases; nucleotides not matched to a gene: 8. CDR3: CASSPSGGSREQFF. CDR3 sequence (DNA): TGTGCCAGCAGCCCTAGCGGGGGGTCTCGGGAGCAGTTCTTC.

V gene TRBV5-1 combines with J gene TRBJ2-7; D uncertain. V was cut by 2 bases and J by 0 bases, with 6 bases left in between. There are 13 residues in the CDR3. Per germline, CDR1 SGHRS and CDR2 YFSETQ. CDR3 in amino acids: CASSFSVSYEQYF. DNA of the CDR3: TGCGCCAGCAGCTTTTCAGTCTCCTACGAGCAGTACTTC.

The chain has TRBV10-3 and TRBJ1-4; 8 bases are a match to TRBD1. The CDR3 runs 13 residues. Germline CDR1 is ENHRY and CDR2 is SYGVKD. With V trimmed by 6 bases and J by 8 bases, 5 bases remained unmatched. The CDR3 protein is CAIRDRAHEKLFF. The CDR3 region has the DNA TGTGCCATCAGGGACAGGGCCCACGAAAAACTGTTTTTT.

The rearrangement joins TRBV18 to TRBJ2-5, with a tentative D call TRBD2 (5 bases). This CDR3 has 12 residues. V was pared by 6 bases and J by 5 bases, with 10 bases between. The germline gives CDR1 KGHSH, CDR2 LQKENI. For the CDR3, the DNA is TGTGCCAGCTCGCGCCCGGGGGAGACCCAGTACTTC. Amino acid sequence: CASSRPGETQYF.